One and the same sample provided the 13 T cell receptor beta chains below, sequenced in a study of T cells after yellow fever vaccination. TCRdb itself ran the 5' RACE reads through MiXCR, one entry per CDR3 protein. The sample has about 330,000 distinct CDR3 sequences; less than 9.5% are singletons. Sequencing was performed on PBMCs, taken approximately 47 days after the first yellow fever vaccination. The receptors originated from a man younger than 35 who received the YFV17D yellow fever vaccine.

This clonotype was observed a handful of times. V and J are TRBV20-1 and TRBJ2-5; D gene unclear. The CDR3 covers 12 residues. Germline CDR1 DFQATT, CDR2 SNEGSKA (reference sequence). Trimming left V 6 bases short and J 5 bases short, with 13 bases between. CDR3 in amino acids: CSASRQPETQYF. As DNA, the CDR3 is TGCAGTGCCTCGCGGCAGCCGGAGACCCAGTACTTC.

This clonotype occurred a few times. CDR3 loop: CASSKQGRQPQHF. The CDR3 bases are TGTGCCAGCAGCAAACAGGGACGGCAGCCCCAGCATTTT. The rearrangement links TRBV21-1 to TRBJ1-5; the D call TRBD1 from the table was never checked on the DNA. TRBV21-1 is flagged as a pseudogene. The CDR3 extends over 13 amino acids.

The rearrangement joins TRBV11-3 to TRBJ2-1; TRBD2 is a possible D gene (5 bases). Germline CDR1 is SGHNT and CDR2 is YENEEA. V was clipped by 5 bases and J by 12 bases, with 17 bases between them. This CDR3 region has 13 residues. The DNA of the CDR3 is TGTGCCAGCAGCGGAGGACGCGCCTCCTGGCAGTTCTTC. Translation: CASSGGRASWQFF. Looking up the rest from reference TRBV11-3 and TRBJ2-1 gives the full variable domain: EAGVVQSPRYKIIEKKQPVAFWCNPISGHNTLYWYLQNLGQGPELLIRYENEEAVDDSQLPKDRFSAERLKGVDSTLKIQPAELGDSAVYLCASSGGRASWQFFGPGTRLTVL.

This clonotype has only a few counts. This chain uses TRBV3-1 with TRBJ2-5; a weak D match, TRBD2 (7 bases). V lost 3 bases, J lost 7 bases, and 24 bases lay in between. CDR1 is LGHDT, CDR2 YNNKEL, per germline (reference sequence). There are 17 residues in the CDR3. This CDR3 is CASSHPLNIGGGGTQYF. The CDR3 region has the DNA TGTGCCAGCAGCCACCCCCTAAACATCGGGGGCGGGGGGACCCAGTACTTC.

This clonotype was picked up a small number of times. The genes are TRBV7-2 and TRBJ2-5; unclear D gene. V lost 6 bases and J 5 bases, leaving 7 bases between the germline ends. The CDR3 is 11 residues long. Germline CDR1 is SGHTA and CDR2 is FQGNSA. The CDR3 protein is CASRIGETQYF. CDR3 nucleotides: TGTGCCAGCAGAATAGGGGAGACCCAGTACTTC.

In this sample, this clonotype turned up a few times. The genes are TRBV3-1 and TRBJ2-7; TRBD2 agrees at 12 bases. Germline V gene data show CDR1 as LGHDT and CDR2 as YNNKEL (reference sequence). The CDR3 runs to 16 residues. The junction had 5 bases not matched to a gene; V was cut back by 3 bases and J by 2 bases. The CDR3 sequence: CASSHTTSGGAYEQYF. CDR3 DNA sequence: TGTGCCAGCAGCCATACGACTAGCGGGGGAGCCTACGAGCAGTACTTC.

This clonotype was counted ten times or more. The CDR3 DNA reads as TGCAGTGCCCTGTGGGGGGGCTCCTACAATGAGCAGTTCTTC. Protein product: CSALWGGSYNEQFF. The V gene is TRBV20-1, the J gene TRBJ2-1, with TRBD2 matching over 7 bases. Trimming cost V 6 bases and J 0 bases; bases outside gene matches: 5. The length of the CDR3 is 14 residues. Germline V CDR1 and CDR2: DFQATT, SNEGSKA (reference sequence).

J is TRBJ2-7 and V is TRBV5-1; TRBD1 aligns across 12 bases. This CDR3 is 15 amino acids long. With 2 bases clipped from V and 5 bases from J, the junction kept 5 bases outside the gene matches. Germline CDR1 and CDR2: SGHRS and YFSETQ. CDR3 nucleotides: TGCGCCAGCAGCTTTAGGGACAGGGGGCGCGACGAGCAGTACTTC. Amino acid sequence: CASSFRDRGRDEQYF.

This clonotype was observed a handful of times. The chain has TRBV4-1 and TRBJ2-3; 16 nucleotides agree with TRBD2. Germline V CDR1 and CDR2: MGHRA, YSYEKL. The CDR3 is 18 residues long. Trimming cost V 8 bases and J 0 bases; bases outside gene matches: 8. CDR3 DNA sequence: TGCGCCAGCGGTTTACCGGGACTAGCGGGGGGGAGCACAGATACGCAGTATTTT. Protein product: CASGLPGLAGGSTDTQYF.

The genes are TRBV4-1 and TRBJ2-5; no definite D call. CDR1 is MGHRA, CDR2 YSYEKL, per germline. CDR3 length: 14 amino acids. The germline V and J ends were trimmed by 0 bases and 7 bases, with 12 bases remaining between them. CDR3 protein: CASSQDLTGRTQYF. For the CDR3, the DNA is TGCGCCAGCAGCCAAGATCTAACCGGAAGGACCCAGTACTTC.

In nucleotides, the CDR3 is TGCAGTGCTAGAGAGGTAATAGCGGGGCCAGATACGCAGTATTTT. Translating gives CSAREVIAGPDTQYF. The chain combines TRBV20-1 with TRBJ2-3; 8 bases line up with TRBD2. The germline V gene has CDR1 DFQATT and CDR2 SNEGSKA (reference sequence). The CDR3 has 15 amino acids. The trim removed 0 bases at V and 4 bases at J, leaving 6 bases unmatched.

CDR3 DNA: TGCAGTGCTAGGTCCTCAGGGGCTGAGCAGTTCTTC. Encoded protein: CSARSSGAEQFF. The chain recombines TRBV20-1 with TRBJ2-1, with D perhaps TRBD1 (6 bases). CDR3 length equals 12 residues. Germline V gene sequence: CDR1 DFQATT, CDR2 SNEGSKA (reference sequence). Trimming removed 3 bases at V and 9 bases at J, with 12 bases between.

This chain joins TRBV7-8 and TRBJ2-5, with D unresolved. The CDR3 runs to 13 residues. V shed 1 base and J shed 3 bases, with 6 bases lying between them. Per the germline V gene, CDR1 is SGHVS and CDR2 is FQNEAQ. CDR3 DNA: TGTGCCAGCAGCTTAGGAGCTAAAGAGACCCAGTACTTC. Translation: CASSLGAKETQYF.